The rows below give T cell receptor beta chains drawn from one sample of a study of B cell selection in AIRE deficiency. Measured with immunoSEQ multiplex PCR; TCRdb has only the in-frame clones, and not every one. Among fewer than 25,000 clones, roughly 96% were seen once, and the ten largest hold 0.15% to 0.2%. The sequenced sample consisted of CD4+CD127+ conventional T cells sorted from PBMCs. The receptors were gathered from a human donor in good health. Both conserved end residues are part of each CDR3. A D gene is named only where the DNA matches it firmly. For some rows the clone size is stated as once, few or many, or as a class when expanded; others skip it.

size	V	J	D	length	DNA	CDR3
few	TRBV10-2	TRBJ1-5	.	12	TGCGCCAGCAGTGAGCGCAATCAGCCCCAGCATTTT	CASSERNQPQHF
.	TRBV13	TRBJ1-5	.	13	TGTGCCAGCAGCATGGTTCGGAATCAGCCCCAGCATTTT	CASSMVRNQPQHF
.	TRBV29-1	TRBJ2-7	TRBD1	13	TGCAGCGTACCCGGGACAGGGGACTACGAGCAGTACTTC	CSVPGTGDYEQYF
.	TRBV7-2	TRBJ2-7	TRBD2	16	TGTGCCAGCAGCTTAGCGTACGGACTAGCGGGGGGCCACGCGTACTTC	CASSLAYGLAGGHAYF
.	TRBV28	TRBJ1-5	.	13	TGTGCCAGCAGTTTAACCAGCAATCAGCCCCAGCATTTT	CASSLTSNQPQHF
once	TRBV6-1	TRBJ1-2	.	14	TGTGCCAGCACGGCCAGGGACCCTTTCTATGGCTACACCTTC	CASTARDPFYGYTF
.	TRBV6-4	TRBJ2-3	TRBD1	15	TGTGCCAGCAGCTTGGACAGGGGGAGCACAGATACGCAGTATTTT	CASSLDRGSTDTQYF
.	TRBV10-2	TRBJ1-5	.	15	TGCGCCAGCAGTGAGCTGGGGCCCAACAATCAGCCCCAGCATTTT	CASSELGPNNQPQHF
.	TRBV18	TRBJ2-1	TRBD2	14	TGTGCCAGCTCAGCCGGGACTAGCTGGGTTGAGCAGTTCTTC	CASSAGTSWVEQFF
.	TRBV28	TRBJ1-2	.	14	TGTGCCAGCAGAGCGCAGGGGTCTAACTATGGCTACACCTTC	CASRAQGSNYGYTF
.	TRBV2	TRBJ1-1	.	13	TGTGCCAGCAGTGAAGAGACGAACACTGAAGCTTTCTTT	CASSEETNTEAFF
.	TRBV5-6	TRBJ1-3	.	13	TGTGCCAGCAGCTTGGGGCAGGTTTACACCATATATTTT	CASSLGQVYTIYF
.	TRBV6-5	TRBJ2-7	.	15	TGTGCCAGCAGTTACTCGAAGGGGCACACCTACGAGCAGTACTTC	CASSYSKGHTYEQYF
.	TRBV7-3	TRBJ2-1	TRBD2	14	TGTGCCAGCAGAATAGCGGGGGGGCACACTGAGCAGTTCTTC	CASRIAGGHTEQFF
.	TRBV5-6	TRBJ1-2	TRBD1	14	TGTGCCAGCAGCTTGGGCAGGGGGCCGTATGGCTACACCTTC	CASSLGRGPYGYTF
.	TRBV9	TRBJ1-6	.	15	TGTGCCAGCAGCGTGGGCTGGGGGGGAAATTCACCCCTCCACTTT	CASSVGWGGNSPLHF
.	TRBV5-1	TRBJ2-3	.	13	TGCGCCAGCAGCCTAGCGAGCACAGATACGCAGTATTTT	CASSLASTDTQYF
.	TRBV5-1	TRBJ1-5	TRBD1	14	TGCGCCAGCAGCCCCGACAGGGGCGCTCAGCCCCAGCATTTT	CASSPDRGAQPQHF
.	TRBV6-5	TRBJ2-7	.	16	TGTGCCAGCAGTTTCTCTCAGGCACCTCGGAGGGACGAGCAGTACTTC	CASSFSQAPRRDEQYF
.	TRBV10-3	TRBJ2-1	TRBD2	18	TGTGCCATCAGTGGTGCGAGGGAGCGGGGGGGCCTGGGGAATGAGCAGTTCTTC	CAISGARERGGLGNEQFF
.	TRBV19	TRBJ1-2	.	13	TGTGCCATCAGTAGTGGCAGGGACTATGGCTACACCTTC	CAISSGRDYGYTF
.	TRBV7-9	TRBJ2-7	TRBD2	15	TGTGCCAGCAGCCCTAGCGGGGGGGACTCCTACGAGCAGTACTTC	CASSPSGGDSYEQYF
.	TRBV11-2	TRBJ2-5	.	12	TGTGCCAGCAGCTTAGCCCAAGAGACCCAGTACTTC	CASSLAQETQYF
.	TRBV27	TRBJ2-3	TRBD2	15	TGTGCCAGCAGTTTGCGGGGGACTAGCACAGATACGCAGTATTTT	CASSLRGTSTDTQYF
.	TRBV7-2	TRBJ2-7	TRBD1	15	TGTGCCAGCAGCCGTACCGGGACAGCCATAAACGAGCAGTACTTC	CASSRTGTAINEQYF
.	TRBV2	TRBJ2-7	.	14	TGTGCCAGCAGAACCCGGGTTTTTTACTACGAGCAGTACTTC	CASRTRVFYYEQYF
.	TRBV5-5	TRBJ2-1	TRBD2	17	TGTGCCAGCAGCGCCCCGGGACTAGCGGGGGGAAACAATGAGCAGTTCTTC	CASSAPGLAGGNNEQFF
.	TRBV2	TRBJ1-5	.	15	TGTGCCAGCAGTCAAGGGTGGGGAAAAAATCAGCCCCAGCATTTT	CASSQGWGKNQPQHF
.	TRBV5-1	TRBJ2-3	.	15	TGCGCCAGCAGCCTTGGGGGGTCGATCACAGATACGCAGTATTTT	CASSLGGSITDTQYF
.	TRBV6-6	TRBJ1-5	.	12	TGTGCCAGCAACCCCCAGGGTCAGCCCCAGCATTTT	CASNPQGQPQHF
.	TRBV6-6	TRBJ1-1	.	14	TGTGCCAGCAGCCACCCGGGGTTCCGCACTGAAGCTTTCTTT	CASSHPGFRTEAFF
.	TRBV6-5	TRBJ1-6	.	13	TGTGCCAGCAGACAGGCTTTTAATTCACCCCTCCACTTT	CASRQAFNSPLHF
.	TRBV9	TRBJ2-3	TRBD1	15	TGTGCCAGCAGCCCGCGGGACAGGATCTCAGATACGCAGTATTTT	CASSPRDRISDTQYF
.	TRBV29-1	TRBJ2-3	.	13	TGCAGCGTTGAAGGACGGTTTTCAGATACGCAGTATTTT	CSVEGRFSDTQYF
.	TRBV19	TRBJ1-5	.	14	TGTGCCACGAGGGACCGCGAGGGTAATCAGCCCCAGCATTTT	CATRDREGNQPQHF
.	TRBV7-2	TRBJ2-1	TRBD2	15	TGTGCCAGCAGCTTCTCCGCGGGGGGGCTCAATGAGCAGTTCTTC	CASSFSAGGLNEQFF
.	TRBV2	TRBJ2-3	.	11	TGTGCCAGCAGTTCGGGAGATACGCAGTATTTT	CASSSGDTQYF
few	TRBV10-3	TRBJ1-6	TRBD1	14	TGTGCCATCAGTCAACAGGGGAGGGGGAAACCCCTCCACTTT	CAISQQGRGKPLHF
once	TRBV5-1	TRBJ2-3	.	16	TGCGCCAGCAGCTTGACCGGGGTTAAGGGCACAGATACGCAGTATTTT	CASSLTGVKGTDTQYF
.	TRBV6-5	TRBJ2-1	.	13	TGTGCCAGCAGTTACTCGAGATACAATGAGCAGTTCTTC	CASSYSRYNEQFF
once	TRBV2	TRBJ1-1	.	15	TGTGCCAGCAGTGTCGACGTACGCATGAACACTGAAGCTTTCTTT	CASSVDVRMNTEAFF
.	TRBV9	TRBJ2-1	.	12	TGTGCCAGCAGCGTAGATGTCGGTGAGCAGTTCTTC	CASSVDVGEQFF
.	TRBV5-4	TRBJ2-4	TRBD1	14	TGTGCCAGCAGCCTGACAGGGGTTGGGGACATTCAGTACTTC	CASSLTGVGDIQYF
.	TRBV18	TRBJ1-1	.	14	TGTGCCAGCTCACCGGACATCTCGGGCACTGAAGCTTTCTTT	CASSPDISGTEAFF
.	TRBV11-2	TRBJ2-5	.	15	TGTGCCAGCAGCTTAATGGCCCTTACCCAAGAGACCCAGTACTTC	CASSLMALTQETQYF
.	TRBV30	TRBJ2-6	TRBD1	17	TGTGCCTGGAGTGGGACAGGGGACCCAGCCGGGGCCAACGTCCTGACTTTC	CAWSGTGDPAGANVLTF
.	TRBV15	TRBJ2-1	TRBD2	17	TGTGCCACCAGCAGAGATCACGGGGGGGTTTCCTACAATGAGCAGTTCTTC	CATSRDHGGVSYNEQFF
.	TRBV19	TRBJ1-6	.	16	TGTGCCAGTAGTATAGATCTGATGCGGCTAAATTCACCCCTCCACTTT	CASSIDLMRLNSPLHF
.	TRBV18	TRBJ1-2	.	15	TGTGCCAGCTCACCTAATTTGGGCACGGCCTATGGCTACACCTTC	CASSPNLGTAYGYTF
.	TRBV5-3	TRBJ1-5	.	12	TGTGCCAGAAGCTTTTTACCGCAGCCCCAGCATTTT	CARSFLPQPQHF